This is a list of T cell receptor beta chains from one sample in a study of low-dose radiotherapy and immunotherapy resistance in tumors. TCRdb re-called the reads with MiXCR, one entry per CDR3 protein. The top ten clones hold roughly 3.9% of a sample with approximately 100,000 distinct CDR3 sequences, around 20% of them seen once. The starting material was PBMCs, obtained after low-dose radiotherapy plus immunotherapy. These receptors all stem from a male donor with prostate cancer. Both conserved end residues are trimmed from each CDR3. A row's size may be missing; if present it is once, few, many or a size class.

len: 13; abundance: few; v_gene: TRBV5-1; CDR3aa: ASSLGQGAFYEQY
len: 14; abundance: .; v_gene: TRBV5-1; CDR3aa: ASSFGRRALYNEQF
len: 13; abundance: .; v_gene: TRBV5-5; CDR3aa: ASRGGINSYNEQF
len: 11; abundance: many; v_gene: TRBV10-3; CDR3aa: AISGAKNQPQH
len: 11; abundance: many; v_gene: TRBV7-2; CDR3aa: ASRITQGQPQH
len: 11; abundance: many; v_gene: TRBV10-3; CDR3aa: AAGQRRDDIQY
len: 11; abundance: many; v_gene: TRBV7-9; CDR3aa: ATLGQTYNEQF
len: 14; abundance: many; v_gene: TRBV20-1; CDR3aa: SAAPLGGPSGNTIY
len: 13; abundance: many; v_gene: TRBV6-5; CDR3aa: ASSYGQGARNEQF
len: 9; abundance: .; v_gene: TRBV29-1; CDR3aa: SGVRDTEAF
len: 14; abundance: .; v_gene: TRBV19; CDR3aa: ASSQDNRIRKNIQY
len: 14; abundance: many; v_gene: TRBV4-1; CDR3aa: ASSQAERGPTDTQY
len: 14; abundance: many; v_gene: TRBV7-9; CDR3aa: ASSLRQELLNYGYT
len: 15; abundance: .; v_gene: TRBV12-5; CDR3aa: ASGLPEGLGSFYEQY
len: 16; abundance: many; v_gene: TRBV14; CDR3aa: ASSPRPQISDRLYEQY
len: 13; abundance: .; v_gene: TRBV5-1; CDR3aa: ASSLEGRKGNIQY
len: 12; abundance: many; v_gene: TRBV3-1; CDR3aa: ASSPGRDVNEQF
len: 15; abundance: many; v_gene: TRBV6-2/TRBV6-3; CDR3aa: ASSFVPTGNEADTQY
len: 10; abundance: few; v_gene: TRBV20-1; CDR3aa: SARADSYEQY